The rows below give T cell receptor beta chains drawn from one sample of a study of T cell responses to AZD1222 COVID-19 vaccine. TCRdb keeps only in-frame clones here, not all; method: immunoSEQ multiplex PCR. Counted here are around 150,000 clones, about 91% occurring once; the ten biggest clones make up roughly 4.4%. This material consisted of peripheral blood, taken on day 0 of MenACWY control vaccination. These receptors originate from an adult in good health. Both conserved end residues are part of each CDR3. Each record gives: D gene, J gene, clone size, V gene, CDR3 DNA, CDR3 protein. The D gene is left open where the match is weak. Clone size is stated in some rows and not others, as once, few, many or a class when expanded.

>TRBD1|TRBJ2-3|NA|TRBV7-7
TGTGCTAGCAGCTTAAATCGGTGGGGACAGGGGCCCTCAGATACGCAGTATTTT
CASSLNRWGQGPSDTQYF
>NA|TRBJ1-5|NA|TRBV12-5
TGTGCTAGTGGTTTGGCGCCCCTGGCTCAGCCCCAGCATTTT
CASGLAPLAQPQHF
>NA|TRBJ1-2|NA|TRBV6-1
TGTGCCAGCAGTGAAGCGGAGGTCAGAAACTATGGCTACACCTTC
CASSEAEVRNYGYTF
>NA|TRBJ2-5|NA|TRBV4-2
TGTGCCAGCAGCGGCCGACAGGTGGGGGAGACCCAGTACTTC
CASSGRQVGETQYF
>TRBD1|TRBJ1-4|NA|TRBV4-3
TGCGCCAGCAGCCAAGACAAGGGACAGGGGGCTCTTAATGAAAAACTGTTTTTT
CASSQDKGQGALNEKLFF
>NA|TRBJ1-5|once|TRBV7-2
TGTGCCAGCAGCTTAGCAGGGGGGGCAAGCAATCAGCCCCAGCATTTT
CASSLAGGASNQPQHF
>TRBD1|TRBJ2-7|NA|TRBV30
TGTGCCTGGAGTCCGGGACAGTCCTACGAGCAGTACTTC
CAWSPGQSYEQYF
>NA|TRBJ1-4|NA|TRBV2
TGTGCCAGCAGTGAACGGCAGGGAGGCGAAAAACTGTTTTTT
CASSERQGGEKLFF
>TRBD2|TRBJ2-1|NA|TRBV14
TGTGCCAGCAGCCCGTGGACTAGCGGCAGCTACAATGAGCAGTTCTTC
CASSPWTSGSYNEQFF
>NA|TRBJ2-3|NA|TRBV11-3
TGTGCCAGCAGCTTTGGGGGGCAAGGAGATACGCAGTATTTT
CASSFGGQGDTQYF
>NA|TRBJ1-1|NA|TRBV6-1
TGTGCCAGCAGTGGAGCAGGGATCACTGAAGCTTTCTTT
CASSGAGITEAFF
>TRBD2|TRBJ2-1|NA|TRBV10-3
TGTGCCATCAGTGAGATGTGGAGTTTAGCGGGAGGGCCTGACAATGAGCAGTTCTTC
CAISEMWSLAGGPDNEQFF
>NA|TRBJ1-4|few|TRBV4-1
TGCGCCAGCAGCCAATGGGGGCAGGAAAAACTGTTTTTT
CASSQWGQEKLFF
>TRBD1|TRBJ1-1|NA|TRBV19
TGTGCCAGTAAAAGGTTACAGGGGCCCACTGAAGCTTTCTTT
CASKRLQGPTEAFF
>NA|TRBJ1-1|NA|TRBV30
TGTGCCTGGAGCCAAACGAACACTGAAGCTTTCTTT
CAWSQTNTEAFF
>NA|TRBJ1-2|once|TRBV7-9
TGTGCCAGCAGCTTAGGGCTGGCCAGCTATGGCTACACCTTC
CASSLGLASYGYTF
>NA|TRBJ1-5|once|TRBV18
TGTGCCAGCTCAGAGGGACCGTACAATCAGCCCCAGCATTTT
CASSEGPYNQPQHF
>NA|TRBJ2-5|NA|TRBV5-4
TGTGCCAGCAGCTTGGGCCCAAGGAGACAGGGAGGGGAAGAGACCCAGTACTTC
CASSLGPRRQGGEETQYF
>TRBD2|TRBJ2-1|NA|TRBV27
TGTGCCAGCAGCGCCGGGACTAGCGGGCACAATGAGCAGTTCTTC
CASSAGTSGHNEQFF
>TRBD2|TRBJ2-2|NA|TRBV2
TGTGCCAGCAGTACGGGAGAGGCGGGAGGGGTCGGGGAGCTGTTTTTT
CASSTGEAGGVGELFF
>NA|TRBJ2-2|NA|TRBV19
TGTGCCAGTAGTATACCGGGACCCAACACCGGGGAGCTGTTTTTT
CASSIPGPNTGELFF
>TRBD1|TRBJ1-1|NA|TRBV30
TGTGCCTGGAGTGTAACCGGGACAGGGTCCGTAAAGAATGCTTTCTTT
CAWSVTGTGSVKNAFF